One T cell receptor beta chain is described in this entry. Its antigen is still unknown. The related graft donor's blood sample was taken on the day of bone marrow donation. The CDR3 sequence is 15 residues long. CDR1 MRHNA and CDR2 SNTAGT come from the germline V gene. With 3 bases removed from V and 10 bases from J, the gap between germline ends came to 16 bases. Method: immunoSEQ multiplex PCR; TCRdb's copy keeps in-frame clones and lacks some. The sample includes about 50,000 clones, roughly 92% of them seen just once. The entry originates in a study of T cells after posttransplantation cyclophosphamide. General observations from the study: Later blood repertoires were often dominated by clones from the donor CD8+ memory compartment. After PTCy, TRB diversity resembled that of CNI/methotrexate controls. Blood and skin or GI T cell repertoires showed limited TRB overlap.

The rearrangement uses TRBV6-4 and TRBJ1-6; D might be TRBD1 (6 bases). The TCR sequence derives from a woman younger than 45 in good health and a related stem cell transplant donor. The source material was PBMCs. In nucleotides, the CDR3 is TGTGCCAGCAGTGAGCTGGGGCAGGGGAACTCACCCCTCCACTTT. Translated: CASSELGQGNSPLHF.